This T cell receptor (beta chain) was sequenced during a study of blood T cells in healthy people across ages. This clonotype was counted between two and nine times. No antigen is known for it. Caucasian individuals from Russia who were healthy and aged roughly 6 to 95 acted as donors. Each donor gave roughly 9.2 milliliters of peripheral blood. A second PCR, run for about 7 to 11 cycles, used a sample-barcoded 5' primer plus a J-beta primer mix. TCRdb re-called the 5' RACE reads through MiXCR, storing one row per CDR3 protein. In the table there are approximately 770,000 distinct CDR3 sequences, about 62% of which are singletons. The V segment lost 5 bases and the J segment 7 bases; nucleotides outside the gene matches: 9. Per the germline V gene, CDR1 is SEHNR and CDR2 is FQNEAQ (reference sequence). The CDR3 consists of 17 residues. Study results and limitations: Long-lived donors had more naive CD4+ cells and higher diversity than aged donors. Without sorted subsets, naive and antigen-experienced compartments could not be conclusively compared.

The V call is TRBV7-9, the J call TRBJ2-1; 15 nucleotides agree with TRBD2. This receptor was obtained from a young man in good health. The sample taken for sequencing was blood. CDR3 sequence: CASSLRGLAGGGNEQFF. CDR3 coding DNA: TGTGCCAGCAGCCTCCGGGGACTAGCGGGGGGTGGTAATGAGCAGTTCTTC.